The 23 T cell receptor beta chains in this list originate from one sample, sequenced in a study of immune characteristics of hereditary and idiopathic chronic pancreatitis. The protocol was immunoSEQ multiplex PCR, while the TCRdb copy is restricted to in-frame clones and leaves out a portion. This sample has around 1,400 clones, with under 75% found just once. The pancreas tissue came from patients undergoing total pancreatectomy with islet autotransplantation. The sample consisted of pancreas tissue with hereditary chronic pancreatitis. The receptors come from a human donor with chronic pancreatitis.

This chain links TRBV30 with TRBJ2-3, with 8 bases lining up with TRBD2. The CDR3 is made up of 15 amino acids. Looked up from germline, CDR1 is GTSNPN and CDR2 is SVGIG (reference sequence). V lost 1 base, J lost 9 bases, and 12 bases stayed unmatched. The CDR3 bases are TGTGCCTGGAGTGGTGAAGGCGCGGGAGGTTGGACGCAGTATTTT. It yields the protein CAWSGEGAGGWTQYF.

The genes are TRBV12-5 and TRBJ2-7, with 7 bases that match TRBD1. CDR3 length equals 16 residues. Germline lookup yields CDR1 LGHNT and CDR2 FRNRAP. Trimming took 4 bases from V and 2 from J; bases not matched to a gene: 11. The DNA of the CDR3 is TGTGCTAGTGGTTATACAGGGGAGTCACTCCCCTACGAGCAGTACTTC. Its translation is CASGYTGESLPYEQYF.

The J gene is TRBJ2-3, the V gene TRBV29-1, with D hard to call. Trimming cost V 1 base and J 4 bases, with 18 bases left between them. Germline-derived CDR1 and CDR2 are SQVTM and ANQGSEA. The CDR3 length is 16 residues. DNA of the CDR3: TGCAGCGTTGAAGTCCGCCTCAAACACTCGTCAGATACGCAGTATTTT. It codes for CSVEVRLKHSSDTQYF.

This clone was picked up a small number of times. The genes are TRBV7-9 and TRBJ1-2; D is perhaps TRBD1 (6 bases). Trimming stripped 5 bases from V and 6 bases from J, with 16 bases between. There are 14 residues in the CDR3. Per germline, CDR1 SEHNR and CDR2 FQNEAQ (reference sequence). CDR3 amino acids: CASSHTAGAHGYTF. In DNA form, the CDR3 reads TGTGCCAGCAGCCATACCGCGGGGGCCCATGGCTACACCTTC. The whole variable domain, remainder taken from reference TRBV7-9 and TRBJ1-2, is DTGVSQNPRHKITKRGQNVTFRCDPISEHNRLYWYRQTLGQGPEFLTYFQNEAQLEKSRLLSDRFSAERPKGSFSTLEIQRTEQGDSAMYLCASSHTAGAHGYTFGSGTRLTVV.

This clone was seen only a few times. The chain has TRBV5-1 and TRBJ1-4; 9 bases line up with TRBD1. V shed 4 bases and J 8 bases; nucleotides not matched to a gene: 9. Looked up from germline, CDR1 is SGHRS and CDR2 is YFSETQ. This CDR3 is 15 amino acids long. The CDR3 DNA reads as TGCGCCAGCAGCCCCCAGACAGGGGGTTCCGAAAAACTGTTTTTT. Its translation is CASSPQTGGSEKLFF.

This chain connects TRBV7-6 to TRBJ1-2, with TRBD1 matching 10 bases. Germline assignment: CDR1 SGHVS and CDR2 FNYEAQ. Trimming cost V 5 bases and J 4 bases; bases outside gene matches: 7. The CDR3 totals 15 residues. The CDR3 sequence: CASSPRQGAGYGYTF. In nucleotides, the CDR3 is TGTGCCAGCAGCCCTCGACAGGGGGCGGGCTATGGCTACACCTTC.

The chain is built from TRBV7-2 and TRBJ1-5; 9 bases are shared with TRBD1. This CDR3 region has 14 residues. The germline V gene has CDR1 SGHTA and CDR2 FQGNSA. The ends lost 5 bases at V and 7 bases at J; junction bases unmatched: 6. Here the CDR3 reads CASSTGGAGQPQHF. For the CDR3, the DNA is TGTGCCAGCAGCACAGGGGGCGCCGGGCAGCCCCAGCATTTT.

This clone occurred once. The chain is built from TRBV27 and TRBJ1-1, with unresolved D. The germline V gene encodes CDR1 MNHEY and CDR2 SMNVEV (reference sequence). CDR3 length: 13 amino acids. V lost 5 bases to trimming and J lost 0 bases, with 7 bases between them. CDR3 protein: CASSAQMNTEAFF. The CDR3, as DNA: TGTGCCAGCAGTGCTCAGATGAACACTGAAGCTTTCTTT.

The chain couples TRBV10-3 to TRBJ1-1; the match to TRBD1 covers 7 bases. Germline trimming cut 0 bases from V and 5 bases from J; bases unmatched to any gene: 6. The CDR3 is 15 residues long. Germline V gene lookup returns CDR1 ENHRY and CDR2 SYGVKD. CDR3 nucleotides: TGTGCCATCAGTGAGTCTGGACAGGTTCAAACTGAAGCTTTCTTT. Protein sequence: CAISESGQVQTEAFF.

V usage is TRBV7-9 and J usage is TRBJ1-2, with D hard to call. Trimming removed 3 bases at V and 0 bases at J, with 8 bases between. Germline V gives CDR1 SEHNR, CDR2 FQNEAQ (reference sequence). The CDR3 is made up of 14 amino acids. CDR3 amino acids: CASSFVAPNYGYTF. CDR3 DNA: TGTGCCAGCAGCTTTGTCGCCCCTAACTATGGCTACACCTTC.

This sequence joins TRBV19 and TRBJ1-2; D not resolved. The length of the CDR3 is 14 residues. Trimming cost V 3 bases and J 0 bases, with 8 bases left between them. The germline V gene encodes CDR1 LNHDA and CDR2 SQIVND (reference sequence). In nucleotides, the CDR3 is TGTGCCAGTAGTATTACGTACGCTAACTATGGCTACACCTTC. Translated, it gives CASSITYANYGYTF.

This clone was counted a few times. The V gene is TRBV4-2, the J gene TRBJ2-7; TRBD1 matches at 11 bases. Germline lookup yields CDR1 LGHNA and CDR2 YNFKEQ. The CDR3 runs 16 residues. Trimming took 1 base from V and 3 from J; bases not matched to a gene: 5. The CDR3 DNA is TGTGCCAGCAGCCAAGTGATCGGGACAGGGGGCTACGAGCAGTACTTC. Translation: CASSQVIGTGGYEQYF.

The chain couples TRBV10-3 to TRBJ1-1; tentatively, D is TRBD1 (5 bases). Germline values: CDR1 ENHRY, CDR2 SYGVKD. The V and J ends lost 5 bases and 0 bases respectively, with 10 bases between them. The CDR3 totals 14 residues. The CDR3 is CAISMRGMNTEAFF. The CDR3 DNA sequence: TGTGCCATCAGTATGAGGGGTATGAACACTGAAGCTTTCTTT.

This clone has more than one count but fewer than ten. This chain connects TRBV25-1 to TRBJ1-3; no firm D call. The CDR3 sequence is 14 residues long. Germline CDR1 MGHDK, CDR2 SYGVNS. The V and J ends lost 5 bases and 3 bases respectively, with 11 bases between them. CDR3: CASSPAGFGNTIYF. The CDR3 DNA sequence: TGTGCCAGCAGTCCTGCCGGCTTTGGAAACACCATATATTTT.

The chain recombines TRBV19 with TRBJ1-5; D ambiguous. This CDR3 region has 16 residues. Germline V gene data show CDR1 as LNHDA and CDR2 as SQIVND (reference sequence). V lost 5 bases and J lost 4, with 18 bases in between. In DNA form, the CDR3 reads TGTGCCAGTAGTCCTTCTAGCTTGTGGGCGAATCAGCCCCAGCATTTT. As protein: CASSPSSLWANQPQHF.

The gene calls are TRBV25-1 and TRBJ2-5, with D perhaps TRBD1 (7 bases). The V end was cut by 2 bases, the J end by 5 bases, with 15 bases between. Germline CDR1 is MGHDK and CDR2 is SYGVNS. The CDR3 runs 15 residues. In DNA, the CDR3 is TGTGCCAGCAGTGAAGACGAGACAGGGAGGGAGACCCAGTACTTC. Translated, it gives CASSEDETGRETQYF.

The rearrangement uses TRBV9 and TRBJ2-5; the D gene is possibly TRBD2 (6 bases). CDR1 is SGDLS, CDR2 YYNGEE, per germline. This CDR3 has 15 amino acids. V shed 4 bases and J shed 0 bases, with 13 bases lying between them. The CDR3 DNA follows: TGTGCCAGCAGCCAAGGGGACTTGTACCAAGAGACCCAGTACTTC. This codes for CASSQGDLYQETQYF.

This sequence joins TRBV18 and TRBJ2-7; no firm D call. Looked up from germline, CDR1 is KGHSH and CDR2 is LQKENI. CDR3 size: 16 residues. V shed 0 bases and J shed 3 bases, with 15 bases lying between them. In DNA form, the CDR3 reads TGTGCCAGCTCACCACCTCAAAGGGCAACGATCTACGAGCAGTACTTC. Translated, it gives CASSPPQRATIYEQYF.

The V gene is TRBV10-3, the J gene TRBJ2-5, with D unclear. V shed 3 bases and J shed 5 bases, with 4 bases lying between them. Germline V gene data show CDR1 as ENHRY and CDR2 as SYGVKD. The CDR3 consists of 11 residues. The CDR3 is CAISESETQYF. In DNA form, the CDR3 reads TGTGCCATCAGTGAAAGTGAGACCCAGTACTTC.

The chain joins TRBV14 to TRBJ1-2; D ambiguous. This CDR3 spans 13 amino acids. V lost 1 base and J 6 bases, leaving 9 bases between the germline ends. Looked up from germline, CDR1 is SGHDN and CDR2 is FVKESK. CDR3 amino acids: CASSQAGIHGYTF. The CDR3 nucleotides read TGTGCCAGCAGCCAAGCTGGGATTCATGGCTACACCTTC. The full variable domain, rest sourced from reference TRBV14 and TRBJ1-2, is EAGVTQFPSHSVIEKGQTVTLRCDPISGHDNLYWYRRVMGKEIKFLLHFVKESKQDESGMPNNRFLAERTGGTYSTLKVQPAELEDSGVYFCASSQAGIHGYTFGSGTRLTVV.

The chain couples TRBV27 to TRBJ2-2, with D possibly being TRBD1 or TRBD2 (5 bases each). Looked up from germline, CDR1 is MNHEY and CDR2 is SMNVEV (reference sequence). V lost 8 bases and J lost 1, with 8 bases in between. The CDR3 is 13 amino acids. The CDR3 reads CASRGVNTGELFF. CDR3 sequence (DNA): TGTGCCAGCCGAGGGGTGAACACCGGGGAGCTGTTTTTT.

The sample holds a few counts of this clone. The genes are TRBV2 and TRBJ1-5; D unclear. This CDR3 contains 13 residues. The V end was cut by 4 bases, the J end by 3 bases, with 7 bases between. Germline loops: CDR1 SNHLY, CDR2 FYNNEI. CDR3 nucleotide sequence: TGTGCCAGCAGTGTCGGGTACAATCAGCCCCAGCATTTT. It codes for CASSVGYNQPQHF.

This clone was seen only a few times. The V and J genes are TRBV5-6 and TRBJ1-6; TRBD1 is a possible D gene (6 bases). The germline V gene has CDR1 SGHDT and CDR2 YYEEEE. The CDR3 is 17 amino acids. V lost 5 bases, J lost 0 bases, and 15 bases lay in between. DNA of the CDR3: TGTGCCAGCAGAAGAGCAGGGGATAGCTCCTATAATTCACCCCTCCACTTT. It translates to CASRRAGDSSYNSPLHF. The full variable domain, rest sourced from reference TRBV5-6 and TRBJ1-6, is DAGVTQSPTHLIKTRGQQVTLRCSPKSGHDTVSWYQQALGQGPQFIFQYYEEEERQRGNFPDRFSGHQFPNYSSELNVNALLLGDSALYLCASRRAGDSSYNSPLHFGNGTRLTVT.